Reported below is one TCR beta chain. This receptor's antigen is unknown. Qualities for individual bases were not recorded, and no much larger clone is one base off. The sample belongs to a study of T cell changes during pregnancy in multiple sclerosis (dated by TCRdb to 2018 to 2020). With regard to the full study: The study looked at changes in the T cell repertoire across pregnancy in women with multiple sclerosis.

To prepare the library, the immunoSEQ multiplex PCR assay was applied. In its TCRdb copy, this immuneACCESS table keeps in-frame sequences only and misses some clones. Where compared with another copy, unresolved V genes explain less than half of these, and the others have no known cause. Present in this sample are some 70,000 clones, roughly 90% of which were seen just once. 3% to 4.5% of the sample goes to the ten largest clones. According to the germline V gene, CDR1 reads SGHVS and CDR2 reads FQNEAQ. From its cysteine to its phenylalanine, the CDR3 spans 14 amino acids. This entry keeps only the CDR3 DNA: 42 bases, framed from base 1. Compared with germline, V lacks 2 bases and J lacks 4 bases; bases without a gene match: 3.

The receptor's source is a female donor in good health, enrolled as a control in a pregnancy study. The sequencing here drew on peripheral blood, taken after pregnancy. The chain is made from TRBV7-8 and TRBJ1-1; the junction holds 8 bases that match TRBD1. The CDR3 protein is CASSLFRGPTEAFF. In nucleotide form, the sequence is TGTGCCAGCAGCTTATTCAGGGGGCCCACTGAAGCTTTCTTT.